Below are 19 T cell receptor beta chains sequenced from a single sample in a study of control samples from healthy donors and cancer patients. Repertoires were generated with immunoSEQ multiplex PCR, while TCRdb's copy carries only in-frame clones and drops some. Among under 150,000 clones listed, roughly 92% were seen once. Specimen: blood. These receptors were obtained from a young man in good health.

This sequence joins TRBV9 and TRBJ2-6; 7 positions match TRBD1. CDR1 is SGDLS, CDR2 YYNGEE, per germline. The length of the CDR3 is 17 residues. V trimming: 1 base; J trimming: 4 bases; junction bases outside the gene matches: 8. CDR3 residues: CASSVSETGEGANVLTF. The CDR3 DNA is TGTGCCAGCAGCGTATCCGAAACAGGGGAAGGGGCCAACGTCCTGACTTTC.

This sequence joins TRBV11-3 and TRBJ1-5, with D maybe TRBD1 (5 bases). The CDR3 totals 13 residues. The V end was cut by 5 bases, the J end by 7 bases, with 12 bases between. The germline gives CDR1 SGHNT, CDR2 YENEEA. The CDR3 sequence is CASSPGGDQPQHF. The CDR3 DNA reads TGTGCCAGCAGCCCCGGGGGGGACCAGCCCCAGCATTTT. Looking up the rest from reference TRBV11-3 and TRBJ1-5 gives the full variable domain: EAGVVQSPRYKIIEKKQPVAFWCNPISGHNTLYWYLQNLGQGPELLIRYENEEAVDDSQLPKDRFSAERLKGVDSTLKIQPAELGDSAVYLCASSPGGDQPQHFGDGTRLSIL.

The chain joins TRBV7-8 to TRBJ2-7; D assignment may be TRBD1 or TRBD2 (5 bases each). Germline CDR1 reads SGHVS; CDR2 reads FQNEAQ. The CDR3 is 15 residues long. Between the trimmed V and J ends, which lost 1 base and 4 bases, there was a span of 14 bases. In nucleotides, the CDR3 is TGTGCCAGCAGCTTAGTGAGGGGTTTGGCGTACGAGCAGTACTTC. This encodes CASSLVRGLAYEQYF.

The chain employs TRBV19 and TRBJ2-3, with 10 bases identical to TRBD2. With 10 bases clipped from V and 2 bases from J, the junction kept 12 bases outside the gene matches. CDR3 size: 16 residues. Germline CDR1 is LNHDA and CDR2 is SQIVND (reference sequence). In nucleotides, the CDR3 is TGTGCCACCAAGATATCTAGCGGGAGAAACACAGATACGCAGTATTTT. It codes for CATKISSGRNTDTQYF. Together with reference TRBV19 and TRBJ2-3, the CDR3 gives the full variable domain: DGGITQSPKYLFRKEGQNVTLSCEQNLNHDAMYWYRQDPGQGLRLIYYSQIVNDFQKGDIAEGYSVSREKKESFPLTVTSAQKNPTAFYLCATKISSGRNTDTQYFGPGTRLTVL.

This chain links TRBV28 with TRBJ2-5, with D unclear. V lost 5 bases, J lost 3 bases, and 13 bases lay in between. This CDR3 spans 14 amino acids. CDR1 MDHEN and CDR2 SYDVKM come from the germline V gene. The CDR3 region is CASSPLKAEETQYF. DNA of the CDR3: TGTGCCAGCAGTCCGCTCAAGGCAGAAGAGACCCAGTACTTC.

This chain joins TRBV6-4 and TRBJ1-5, with D perhaps matching TRBD1 (5 bases). V shed 5 bases and J shed 4 bases, with 9 bases lying between them. This CDR3 contains 13 residues. CDR1 is MRHNA, CDR2 SNTAGT, per germline. The CDR3 DNA reads as TGTGCCAGCAGTCAGGGAGAGAATCAGCCCCAGCATTTT. Protein sequence: CASSQGENQPQHF.

The V call is TRBV11-3, the J call TRBJ2-5, with 9 bases matching TRBD1. V gave up 5 bases and J gave up 6 bases; unmatched junction bases: 7. Germline CDR1 reads SGHNT; CDR2 reads YENEEA. The CDR3 totals 14 residues. CDR3 DNA sequence: TGTGCCAGCAGCGGCGAAGGACAGGGGAAGACCCAGTACTTC. Amino acid sequence: CASSGEGQGKTQYF.

The rearrangement uses TRBV7-3 and TRBJ2-2; D unresolved. The germline V gene has CDR1 SGHTA and CDR2 FQGTGA. This CDR3 has 13 residues. The V end lost 2 bases, the J end lost 4 bases, and 5 bases lay between the germline ends. The CDR3, as DNA: TGTGCCAGCAGCTTAGTACTCACCGGGGAGCTGTTTTTT. This gives the protein CASSLVLTGELFF.

V usage is TRBV19 and J usage is TRBJ2-4; D remains unclear. V was clipped by 7 bases and J by 1 base, with 17 bases between them. The CDR3 length is 16 residues. From germline, CDR1 is LNHDA and CDR2 SQIVND (reference sequence). CDR3 sequence: CASTTTSKGAKNIQYF. The CDR3 DNA is TGTGCCAGTACTACGACGTCGAAAGGGGCCAAAAACATTCAGTACTTC.

The J gene is TRBJ2-2, the V gene TRBV7-2; tentative D call: TRBD1 (6 bases). The ends were cut back, 6 bases at V and 2 bases at J, with 16 bases in the middle. CDR1 is SGHTA, CDR2 FQGNSA, per germline. CDR3 length: 16 amino acids. This CDR3 reads CASSPRQAQNTGELFF. CDR3 sequence (DNA): TGTGCCAGCAGTCCTCGACAGGCGCAAAACACCGGGGAGCTGTTTTTT. The entire variable domain, with the rest obtained from reference TRBV7-2 and TRBJ2-2, is as follows: GAGVSQSPSNKVTEKGKDVELRCDPISGHTALYWYRQSLGQGLEFLIYFQGNSAPDKSGLPSDRFSAERTGGSVSTLTIQRTQQEDSAVYLCASSPRQAQNTGELFFGEGSRLTVL.

This clone turned up a few times. The genes are TRBV2 and TRBJ1-6; weak D call: TRBD1 (6 bases). V lost 3 bases and J 2 bases, leaving 17 bases between the germline ends. The CDR3 has 18 residues. Per germline, CDR1 SNHLY and CDR2 FYNNEI. CDR3 in amino acids: CASSDRTAQGPYNSPLHF. The CDR3 nucleotides read TGTGCCAGCAGTGATAGGACAGCTCAGGGACCCTATAATTCACCCCTCCACTTT. Full variable domain (remainder filled in from reference TRBV2 and TRBJ1-6): EPEVTQTPSHQVTQMGQEVILRCVPISNHLYFYWYRQILGQKVEFLVSFYNNEISEKSEIFDDQFSVERPDGSNFTLKIRSTKLEDSAMYFCASSDRTAQGPYNSPLHFGNGTRLTVT.

This sequence joins TRBV3-1 (or the pseudogene TRBV3-2) and TRBJ2-7; D perhaps matches TRBD1 (6 bases). Trimming left V 1 base short and J 9 bases short, with 16 bases between. This CDR3 has 14 residues. The V gene's germline CDR1 is LGHDT and CDR2 YNNKEL (reference sequence). The CDR3 coding sequence is TGTGCCAGCAGCCAAGGCAGGGGCTTCAGCGGGCAGTACTTC. This gives the protein CASSQGRGFSGQYF.

This chain uses TRBV11-2 with TRBJ1-1; D unclear. Per the germline V gene, CDR1 is SGHAT and CDR2 is FQNNGV. The CDR3 consists of 15 residues. V lost 6 bases to trimming and J lost 0 bases, with 14 bases between them. The CDR3 sequence: CASSQHLNLNTEAFF. The CDR3 nucleotides read TGTGCCAGCAGTCAACACTTAAATCTGAACACTGAAGCTTTCTTT.

The rearrangement uses TRBV13 and TRBJ1-1; D possibly corresponds to TRBD1 (6 bases). CDR3 length equals 18 residues. The germline V gene encodes CDR1 PRHDT and CDR2 FYEKMQ (reference sequence). Trimming took off 5 bases at V and 6 bases at J, with 28 bases between the two ends. CDR3 sequence: CASSPDGGLRFGRAEAFF. The CDR3 DNA reads as TGTGCCAGCAGCCCCGATGGGGGGCTTAGGTTCGGCCGAGCTGAAGCTTTCTTT.

The chain recombines TRBV7-9 with TRBJ1-1; D ambiguous. The CDR3 has 9 amino acids. The V and J ends lost 4 bases and 6 bases respectively, with 0 bases between them. Germline values: CDR1 SEHNR, CDR2 FQNEAQ (reference sequence). CDR3 coding DNA: TGTGCCAGCAGCTCTGAAGCTTTCTTT. Its translation is CASSSEAFF.

This chain links TRBV30 with TRBJ2-2; no clear D gene. V lost 2 bases to trimming and J lost 11 bases, with 9 bases between them. The CDR3 loop spans 11 amino acids. CDR1 is GTSNPN and CDR2 is SVGIG in the germline V gene (reference sequence). This CDR3 reads CAWSLKLELFF. The CDR3 DNA is TGTGCCTGGAGTCTTAAGCTTGAGCTGTTTTTT.

The rearrangement uses TRBV4-1 and TRBJ2-3; D not resolved. V lost 0 bases and J 2 bases, leaving 6 bases between the germline ends. This CDR3 has 14 residues. Germline V gives CDR1 MGHRA, CDR2 YSYEKL. The CDR3 region is CASSQDAHTDTQYF. The DNA of the CDR3 is TGCGCCAGCAGCCAAGACGCTCACACAGATACGCAGTATTTT.

This chain uses TRBV28 with TRBJ1-4; possibly TRBD1 for D (6 bases). The CDR3 is made up of 13 amino acids. Germline V gene data show CDR1 as MDHEN and CDR2 as SYDVKM. V dropped 10 bases and J dropped 6 bases, with 15 bases sitting between them. CDR3 sequence: CATQRGGDEKLFF. The DNA for the CDR3 is TGTGCCACCCAAAGGGGGGGGGATGAAAAACTGTTTTTT.

The genes are TRBV30 and TRBJ1-2, with 7 bases matching TRBD1. There are 15 residues in the CDR3. The V gene's germline CDR1 is GTSNPN and CDR2 SVGIG (reference sequence). The V and J ends lost 4 bases and 4 bases, in that order; junction bases with no gene match: 12. CDR3 sequence reads: CAWMGQSAPGYGYTF. In nucleotides, the CDR3 is TGTGCCTGGATGGGACAGTCCGCGCCGGGCTATGGCTACACCTTC.